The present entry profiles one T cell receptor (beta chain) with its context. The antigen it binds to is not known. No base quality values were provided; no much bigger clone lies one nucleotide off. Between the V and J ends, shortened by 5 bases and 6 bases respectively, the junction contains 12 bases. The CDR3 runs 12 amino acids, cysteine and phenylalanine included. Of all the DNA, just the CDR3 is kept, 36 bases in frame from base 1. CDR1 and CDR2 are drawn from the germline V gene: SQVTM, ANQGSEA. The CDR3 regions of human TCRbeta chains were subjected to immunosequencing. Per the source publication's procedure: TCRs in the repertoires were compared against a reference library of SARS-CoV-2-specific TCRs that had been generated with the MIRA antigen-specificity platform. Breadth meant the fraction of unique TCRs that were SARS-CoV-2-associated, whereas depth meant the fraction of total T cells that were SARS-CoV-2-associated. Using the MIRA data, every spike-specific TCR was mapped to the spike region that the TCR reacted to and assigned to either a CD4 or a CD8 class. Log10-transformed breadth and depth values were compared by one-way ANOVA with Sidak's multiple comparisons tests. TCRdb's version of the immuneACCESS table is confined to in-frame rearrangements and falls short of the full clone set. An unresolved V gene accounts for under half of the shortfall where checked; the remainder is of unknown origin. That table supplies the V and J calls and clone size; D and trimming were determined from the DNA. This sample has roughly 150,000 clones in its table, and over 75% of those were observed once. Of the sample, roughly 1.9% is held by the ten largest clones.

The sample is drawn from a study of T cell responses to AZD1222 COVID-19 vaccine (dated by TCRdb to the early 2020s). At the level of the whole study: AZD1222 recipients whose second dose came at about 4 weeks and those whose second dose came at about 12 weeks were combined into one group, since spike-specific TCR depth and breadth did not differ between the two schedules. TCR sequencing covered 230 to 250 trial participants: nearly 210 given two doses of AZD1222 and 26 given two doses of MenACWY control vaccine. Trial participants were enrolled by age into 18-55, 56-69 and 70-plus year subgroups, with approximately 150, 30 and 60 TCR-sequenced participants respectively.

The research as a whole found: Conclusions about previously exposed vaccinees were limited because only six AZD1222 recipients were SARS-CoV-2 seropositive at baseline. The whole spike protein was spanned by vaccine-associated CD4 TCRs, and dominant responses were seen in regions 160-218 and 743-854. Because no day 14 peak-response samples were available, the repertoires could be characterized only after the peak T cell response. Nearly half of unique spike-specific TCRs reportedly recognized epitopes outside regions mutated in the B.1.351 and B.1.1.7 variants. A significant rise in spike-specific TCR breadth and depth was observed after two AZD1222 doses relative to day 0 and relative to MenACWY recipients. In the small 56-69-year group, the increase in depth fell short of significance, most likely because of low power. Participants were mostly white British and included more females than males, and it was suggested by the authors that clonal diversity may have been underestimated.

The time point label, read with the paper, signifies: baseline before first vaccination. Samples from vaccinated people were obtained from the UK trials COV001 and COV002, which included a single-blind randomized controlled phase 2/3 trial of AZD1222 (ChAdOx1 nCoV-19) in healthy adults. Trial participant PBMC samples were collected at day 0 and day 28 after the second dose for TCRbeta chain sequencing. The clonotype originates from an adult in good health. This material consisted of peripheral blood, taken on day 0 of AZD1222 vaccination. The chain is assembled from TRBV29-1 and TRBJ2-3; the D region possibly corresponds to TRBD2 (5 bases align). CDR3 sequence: CSVLVGEDTQYF. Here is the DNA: TGCAGCGTTTTGGTGGGAGAGGATACGCAGTATTTT.